This TCR beta chain was obtained from a study of beta chain features in type 1 diabetes. Study results and limitations: These data did not resolve whether HLA type affects TCRB rearrangement.

Of note for this clone: Its target is unknown.

TCRB transcripts that were expressed got sequenced, as all of the isolated RNA had been reverse transcribed. Sequenced by immunoSEQ multiplex PCR; TCRdb stores in-frame clones only, minus some. The table has a few hundred thousand clones, about 30% seen once. Looked up from germline, CDR1 is ENHRY and CDR2 is SYGVKD. CDR3 length: 14 residues. V lost 4 bases to trimming and J lost 3 bases; unmatched junction nucleotides: 6. The TCR sequence derives from a man aged 25-45 years in good health. The chain has TRBV10-3 and TRBJ2-7; TRBD1 agrees at 7 bases. The source material was central memory CD4+ T cells from blood. CDR3 sequence: CAISGDRGFYEQYF. In DNA form, the CDR3 reads TGTGCCATCAGTGGGGACAGAGGATTCTACGAGCAGTACTTC.